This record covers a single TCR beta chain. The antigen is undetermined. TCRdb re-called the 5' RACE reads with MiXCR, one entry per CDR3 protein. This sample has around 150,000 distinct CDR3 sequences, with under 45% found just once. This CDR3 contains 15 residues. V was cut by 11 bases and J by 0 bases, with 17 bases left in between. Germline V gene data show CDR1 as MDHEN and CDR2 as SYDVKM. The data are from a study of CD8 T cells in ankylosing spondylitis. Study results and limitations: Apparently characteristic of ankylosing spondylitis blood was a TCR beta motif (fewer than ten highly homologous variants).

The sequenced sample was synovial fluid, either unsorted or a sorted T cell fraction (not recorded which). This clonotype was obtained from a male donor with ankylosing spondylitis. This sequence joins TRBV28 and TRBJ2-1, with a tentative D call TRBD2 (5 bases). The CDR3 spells CASARSRASYNEQFF. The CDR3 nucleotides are TGTGCCTCCGCTAGGTCGCGGGCCTCCTACAATGAGCAGTTCTTC.